A selection of T cell receptor beta chains follows, all from one sample in a study of PD-L1 blockade in urothelial cancer. Libraries were prepared by immunoSEQ multiplex PCR; TCRdb keeps only in-frame clonotypes and omits some of them. The repertoire consists of 25,000 to 30,000 clones, with 70% to 90% occurring once and the leading ten covering under 3.5%. The material was PBMCs, obtained around atezolizumab (anti-PD-L1) treatment. Receptors were obtained from a man aged 45-65 years with urothelial cancer. The CDR3 runs from the conserved cysteine through the conserved F or W.

TRBJ1-4	TRBV30	CAWSLQGTGEKLFF
TRBJ2-3	TRBV6-1	CASSVSSGARTDTQYF
TRBJ2-2	TRBV7-6	CASSWGLAGLNTGELFF
TRBJ1-4	TRBV7-9	CASSLEMWTSTNEKLFF
TRBJ2-5	TRBV9	CASSTPLDSQETQYF
TRBJ2-3	TRBV25-1	CASSQRTGGTDTQYF
TRBJ1-4	TRBV27	CASTNSRDSREKLFF
TRBJ2-5	TRBV5-4	CASSLGNGETQYF
TRBJ2-7	TRBV5-4	CASSTGLAGGLREQYF
TRBJ1-3	TRBV14	CASSQAGGISGNTIYF
TRBJ2-7	TRBV19	CASSTGQGEEYF
TRBJ1-1	TRBV7-3	CASSPGIRTAEAFF
TRBJ2-3	TRBV7-6	CASSSIGWDRDTDTQYF
TRBJ2-5	TRBV27	CASSRVMRETQYF
TRBJ1-5	TRBV4-3	CASSQGSGGSNQPQHF
TRBJ1-1	TRBV27	CASSLAGEDAFF
TRBJ2-2	TRBV5-1	CASSWRDLRLGRDGELFF
TRBJ2-3	TRBV27	CASSPYYSTDTQYF
TRBJ2-5	TRBV10-3	CAISRDSLPQETQYF
TRBJ2-5	TRBV13	CASSLTGRAWETQYF
TRBJ2-3	TRBV5-4	CASSSPGEDTQYF
TRBJ2-7	TRBV28	CASTLAASYEQYF
TRBJ2-1	TRBV5-1	CASSPRGRSASSYNEQFF
TRBJ1-1	TRBV18	CASSPLTGQPEAFF
TRBJ1-1	TRBV6-5	CASSYSGAEAFF
TRBJ2-1	TRBV6-5	CASSSHIGFQFF
TRBJ2-2	TRBV19	CASSPSNRGRNTGELFF
TRBJ2-7	TRBV25-1	CASSQGVGDYEQYF
TRBJ1-4	TRBV5-6	CASSPQIRGYNEKLFF
TRBJ2-6	TRBV7-9	CASPRQGLYSGANVLTF
TRBJ2-1	TRBV9	CASSAGGASYNEQFF
TRBJ2-7	TRBV7-9	CASSHAYEQYF
TRBJ2-7	TRBV9	CASSPQLGEQYF
TRBJ2-3	TRBV5-5	CASSSEWGTGTSSTDTQYF
TRBJ1-6	TRBV30	CAWSRGPIGSYNSPLHF
TRBJ2-1	TRBV5-1	CASGGLASYNEQFF
TRBJ2-7	TRBV5-4	CASSIGQGGYEQYF
TRBJ2-4	TRBV27	CASSQLGTGIVWNIQYF
TRBJ2-7	TRBV10-2	CASRSGSSFYEQYF
TRBJ2-1	TRBV4-1	CASSQPTSGNDNEQFF
TRBJ2-1	TRBV7-9	CASSSITSGVYNEQFF
TRBJ2-3	TRBV14	CASSQQGTKTDTQYF
TRBJ1-1	TRBV5-4	CASSTGQGGLSEAFF
TRBJ1-1	TRBV18	CASSPGQNTEAFF
TRBJ2-4	TRBV29-1	CSVRQALAKNIQYF
TRBJ2-7	TRBV29-1	CSASTEPYEQYF
TRBJ2-2	TRBV10-3	CAISAGQGDTGELFF
TRBJ1-1	TRBV29-1	CSVPTNTEAFF
TRBJ1-6	TRBV4-1	CASSQAASKGGRESPLHF
TRBJ1-1	TRBV6-1	CASSVAQGGTEAFF
TRBJ2-1	TRBV25-1	CASSEFTDEQFF